This entry is about one TCR beta chain. The sample originates from a study of control samples from healthy donors and cancer patients. Trimming took 3 bases from V and 8 from J, leaving 25 bases between them. The CDR3 sequence is 17 residues long. Germline values: CDR1 MGHDK, CDR2 SYGVNS. Only in-frame clones appear in the TCRdb table, and some are missing; sequencing was by immunoSEQ multiplex PCR. The table lists under 150,000 clones, 75% to 90% of them singletons. The TCR was taken from a young woman in good health. The sequenced sample consisted of blood. The chain links TRBV25-1 to TRBJ1-2, with TRBD1 as a possible D gene (6 bases). The CDR3 DNA reads as TGTGCCAGCAGTGAGGGAGGGTCAGGGGTTAACGCCGGGGGCTACACCTTC. Amino acids: CASSEGGSGVNAGGYTF.